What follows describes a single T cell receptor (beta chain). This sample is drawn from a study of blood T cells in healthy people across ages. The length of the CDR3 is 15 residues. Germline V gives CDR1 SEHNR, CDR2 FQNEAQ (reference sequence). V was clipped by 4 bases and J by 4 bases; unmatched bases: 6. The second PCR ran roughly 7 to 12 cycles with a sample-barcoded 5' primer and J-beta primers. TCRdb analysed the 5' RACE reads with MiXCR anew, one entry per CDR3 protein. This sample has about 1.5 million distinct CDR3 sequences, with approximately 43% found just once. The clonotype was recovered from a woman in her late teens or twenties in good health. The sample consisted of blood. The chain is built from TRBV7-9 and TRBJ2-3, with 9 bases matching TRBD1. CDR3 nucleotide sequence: TGTGCCAGCAGCTGGGACAGGGCTTTAGCAGATACGCAGTATTTT. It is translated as CASSWDRALADTQYF. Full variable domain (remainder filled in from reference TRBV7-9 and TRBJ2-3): DTGVSQNPRHKITKRGQNVTFRCDPISEHNRLYWYRQTLGQGPEFLTYFQNEAQLEKSRLLSDRFSAERPKGSFSTLEIQRTEQGDSAMYLCASSWDRALADTQYFGPGTRLTVL.